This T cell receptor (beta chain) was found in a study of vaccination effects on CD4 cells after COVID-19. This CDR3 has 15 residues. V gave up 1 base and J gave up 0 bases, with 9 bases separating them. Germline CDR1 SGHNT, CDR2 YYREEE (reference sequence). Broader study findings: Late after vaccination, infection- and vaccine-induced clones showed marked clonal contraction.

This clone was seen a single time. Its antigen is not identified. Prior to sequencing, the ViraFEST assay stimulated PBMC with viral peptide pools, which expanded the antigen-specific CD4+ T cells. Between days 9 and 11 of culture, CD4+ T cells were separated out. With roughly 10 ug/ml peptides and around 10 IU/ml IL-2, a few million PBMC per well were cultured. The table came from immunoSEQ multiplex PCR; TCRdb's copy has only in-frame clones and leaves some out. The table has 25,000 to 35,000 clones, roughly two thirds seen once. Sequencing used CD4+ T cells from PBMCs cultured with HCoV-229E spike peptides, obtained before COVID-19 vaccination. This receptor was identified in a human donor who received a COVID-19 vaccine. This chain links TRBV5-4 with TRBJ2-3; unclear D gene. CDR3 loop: CASSLKKYSTDTQYF. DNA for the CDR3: TGTGCCAGCAGCTTGAAGAAATACAGCACAGATACGCAGTATTTT.